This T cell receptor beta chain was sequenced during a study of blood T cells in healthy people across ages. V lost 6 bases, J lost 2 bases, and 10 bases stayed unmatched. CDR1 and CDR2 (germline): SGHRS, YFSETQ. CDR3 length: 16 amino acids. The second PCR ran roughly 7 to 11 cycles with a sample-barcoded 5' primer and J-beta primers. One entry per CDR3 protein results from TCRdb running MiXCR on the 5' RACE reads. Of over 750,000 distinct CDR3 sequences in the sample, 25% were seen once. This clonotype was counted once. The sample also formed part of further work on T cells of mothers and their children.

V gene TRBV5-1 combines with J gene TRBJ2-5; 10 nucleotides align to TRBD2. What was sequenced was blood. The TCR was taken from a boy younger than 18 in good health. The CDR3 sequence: CASTDVVAGGQETQYF. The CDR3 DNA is TGCGCCAGCACCGACGTGGTAGCGGGGGGTCAAGAGACCCAGTACTTC.